The next 5 T cell receptor beta chains were all read from a single sample in a study of blood T cells in healthy people across ages. Then a second PCR, running roughly 7 to 11 cycles, was carried out with a sample-barcoded 5' primer and a J-beta primer mix. TCRdb independently ran MiXCR on the 5' RACE reads; one entry per CDR3 protein. The sample carries around 820,000 distinct CDR3 sequences, approximately 25% recorded once. These sequences were also reported in another study, on T cells of mothers and their children.

The sequencing input was blood. Receptors were obtained from a boy between 10 and 17 years old in good health.

This sequence joins TRBV9 and TRBJ2-5; 7 nucleotides align to TRBD1. The CDR3 spans 14 residues. Germline V CDR1 and CDR2: SGDLS, YYNGEE. The junction had 7 bases not matched to a gene; V was cut back by 4 bases and J by 4 bases. The DNA of the CDR3 is TGTGCCAGCAGCTCGGGACAGAGGGGAGAGACCCAGTACTTC. Encoded protein: CASSSGQRGETQYF.

This clonotype was counted a few times. DNA of the CDR3: TGTGCCAGCAGTGACACCGACTACGAGCAGTACTTC. Its protein is CASSDTDYEQYF. This sequence joins TRBV2 and TRBJ2-1, with D unresolved. The J call is doubtful: the DNA matches TRBJ2-7 better. Germline V gives CDR1 SNHLY, CDR2 FYNNEI. The CDR3 has 12 residues.

The rearrangement joins TRBV9 to TRBJ2-1, with TRBD2 identical over 10 bases. The V gene end was trimmed by 2 bases and the J gene end by 3 bases; junction bases not matched to a gene: 2. Germline lookup yields CDR1 SGDLS and CDR2 YYNGEE. CDR3 length: 15 residues. In nucleotides, the CDR3 is TGTGCCAGCAGCGTGGGACTAGCGAGCTACAATGAGCAGTTCTTC. Encoded protein: CASSVGLASYNEQFF.

The chain recombines TRBV20-1 with TRBJ2-1; 10 bases are a match to TRBD2. The CDR3 is 15 amino acids. V lost 1 base, J lost 10 bases, and 10 bases stayed unmatched. The V gene's germline CDR1 is DFQATT and CDR2 SNEGSKA (reference sequence). CDR3 in DNA: TGCAGTGCTAGAGCGGCAGCGGGAGGGGCAAGGGAGCAGTTCTTC. This codes for CSARAAAGGAREQFF.

This clonotype was found a few times. CDR3 nucleotide sequence: TGTGCCAGCAGTTACTCCTCCCCATGGGGCATCCAGGAGACCCAGTACTTC. Translating gives CASSYSSPWGIQETQYF. The chain links TRBV6-5 to TRBJ2-5; perhaps TRBD1 as D (5 bases). Germline V lookup: CDR1 MNHEY, CDR2 SVGAGI. The CDR3 totals 17 residues. V shed 0 bases and J shed 5 bases, with 19 bases lying between them.